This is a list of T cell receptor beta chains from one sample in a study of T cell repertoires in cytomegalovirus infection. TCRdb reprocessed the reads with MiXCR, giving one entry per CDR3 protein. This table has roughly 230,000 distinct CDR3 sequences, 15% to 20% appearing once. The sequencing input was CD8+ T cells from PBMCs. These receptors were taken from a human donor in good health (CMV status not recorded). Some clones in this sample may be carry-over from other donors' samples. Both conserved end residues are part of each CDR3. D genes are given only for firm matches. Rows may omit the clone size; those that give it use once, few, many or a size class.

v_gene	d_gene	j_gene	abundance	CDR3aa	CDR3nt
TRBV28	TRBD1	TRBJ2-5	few	CASSFSRQGGLETQYF	TGTGCCAGCAGTTTTTCGAGACAGGGGGGTTTAGAGACCCAGTACTTC
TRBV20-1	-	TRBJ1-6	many	CSARDAVSNSPLHF	TGCAGTGCTAGAGATGCGGTGAGCAATTCACCCCTCCACTTT
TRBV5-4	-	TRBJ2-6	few	CASTPFPGAGANVLTF	TGTGCCAGCACCCCCTTCCCCGGGGCTGGGGCCAACGTCCTGACTTTC
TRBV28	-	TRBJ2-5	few	CASSLNRIRGLETQYF	TGTGCCAGCAGTTTAAATCGAATACGGGGGCTTGAGACCCAGTACTTC
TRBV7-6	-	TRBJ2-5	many	CASSAGAGETQYF	TGTGCCAGCAGCGCGGGGGCCGGGGAGACCCAGTACTTC
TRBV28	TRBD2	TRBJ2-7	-	CASRGGWGYEQYF	TGTGCCAGCAGGGGAGGGTGGGGATACGAGCAGTACTTC
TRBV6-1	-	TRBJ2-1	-	CASSIQGIEQFF	TGTGCCAGCAGCATACAAGGGATAGAGCAGTTCTTC
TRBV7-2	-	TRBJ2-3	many	CASTLRPADTQYF	TGTGCCAGCACCCTACGTCCAGCGGATACGCAGTATTTT
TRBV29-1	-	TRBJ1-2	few	CSVEAGGDYGYTF	TGCAGCGTTGAAGCGGGAGGGGACTATGGCTACACCTTC
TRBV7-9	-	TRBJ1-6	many	CASSPIGGIAPLHF	TGTGCCAGCAGTCCCATAGGGGGAATTGCACCCCTCCACTTT
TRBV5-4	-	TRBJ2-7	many	CASSPGKTYEQYF	TGTGCCAGCAGCCCCGGGAAAACCTACGAGCAGTACTTC
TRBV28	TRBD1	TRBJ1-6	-	CASDPGQDDYNSPLHF	TGTGCCAGCGACCCAGGACAGGACGATTATAATTCACCCCTCCACTTT
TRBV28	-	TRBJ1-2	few	CASSRDRYYGYTF	TGTGCCAGCAGCCGCGACAGGTACTATGGCTACACCTTC
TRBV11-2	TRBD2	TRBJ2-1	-	CASSLGGGVSYNEQFF	TGTGCCAGCAGCTTGGGGGGGGGGGTGTCCTACAATGAGCAGTTCTTC
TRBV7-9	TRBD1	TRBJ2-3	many	CASSPRQGATLHTQYF	TGTGCCAGCAGCCCCAGACAGGGAGCCACCCTTCATACGCAGTATTTT
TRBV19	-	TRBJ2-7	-	CASSDPWSGIYEQYF	TGTGCCAGTAGTGACCCATGGTCGGGAATCTACGAGCAGTACTTC
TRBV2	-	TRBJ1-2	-	CASLNDRLRGYTF	TGTGCCAGCCTGAACGACAGGCTAAGGGGCTACACCTTC
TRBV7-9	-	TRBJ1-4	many	CASRLGGAYEELFF	TGTGCCAGCAGGTTGGGGGGCGCGTACGAAGAACTGTTTTTT
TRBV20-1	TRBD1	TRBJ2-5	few	CSVWDRLGLETQYF	TGCAGTGTTTGGGACAGGTTGGGACTCGAGACCCAGTACTTC
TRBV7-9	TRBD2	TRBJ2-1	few	CASSSISGGALDEQFF	TGTGCCAGCAGCTCCATTAGCGGGGGGGCGCTCGATGAGCAGTTCTTC
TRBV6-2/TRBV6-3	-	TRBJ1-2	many	CASSYRQPTYGYTF	TGTGCCAGCAGTTACAGGCAACCCACCTATGGCTACACCTTC
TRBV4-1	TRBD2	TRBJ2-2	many	CASSQDSGANTGELFF	TGCGCCAGCAGCCAAGATAGCGGGGCTAACACCGGGGAGCTGTTTTTT
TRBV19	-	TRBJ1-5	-	CASKGTQREHQPQHF	TGTGCCAGTAAGGGCACGCAAAGGGAGCATCAGCCCCAGCATTTT
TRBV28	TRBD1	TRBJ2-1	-	CATLRGPVNEQFF	TGTGCCACCCTTAGGGGGCCGGTCAATGAGCAGTTCTTC
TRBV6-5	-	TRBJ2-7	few	CASSYGGIYEQYF	TGTGCCAGCAGTTACGGGGGAATCTACGAGCAGTACTTC
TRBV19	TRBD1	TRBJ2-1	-	CASSMTGSYNEQFF	TGTGCCAGTAGTATGACAGGGTCCTACAATGAGCAGTTCTTC
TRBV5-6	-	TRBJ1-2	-	CASRPTGVIYGYTF	TGTGCCAGCCGCCCAACTGGGGTTATATATGGCTACACCTTC
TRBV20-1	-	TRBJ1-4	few	CSARNRETEGEKLFF	TGCAGTGCTAGGAATAGAGAAACTGAGGGTGAAAAACTGTTTTTT
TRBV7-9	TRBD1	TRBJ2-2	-	CASSGPTGVNTGELFF	TGTGCCAGCAGCGGCCCTACAGGGGTGAACACCGGGGAGCTGTTTTTT
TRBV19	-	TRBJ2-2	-	CASSLRVGGPAAGELFF	TGTGCCAGTAGCCTCAGAGTGGGAGGACCGGCGGCCGGGGAGCTGTTTTTT
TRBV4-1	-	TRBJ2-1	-	CASSQSTASARAGEQFF	TGCGCCAGCAGCCAGTCCACAGCTTCTGCAAGGGCCGGTGAGCAGTTCTTC
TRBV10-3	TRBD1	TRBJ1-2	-	CAISESMRGLENGYTF	TGTGCCATCAGTGAGTCGATGAGGGGGCTAGAGAATGGCTACACCTTC
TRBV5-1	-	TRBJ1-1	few	CASRSTAMNTEAFF	TGCGCCAGCAGATCGACTGCTATGAACACTGAAGCTTTCTTT
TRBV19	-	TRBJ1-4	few	CASTPSSATNEKLFF	TGTGCCAGTACCCCTTCGTCTGCAACTAATGAAAAACTGTTTTTT
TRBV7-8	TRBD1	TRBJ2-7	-	CASSLVYRGTTYEQYF	TGTGCCAGCAGCTTAGTGTACAGGGGTACAACCTACGAGCAGTACTTC
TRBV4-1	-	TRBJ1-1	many	CASSQYTRGGNTEAFF	TGCGCCAGCAGCCAATACACGAGGGGGGGCAACACTGAAGCTTTCTTT
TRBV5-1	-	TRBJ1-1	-	CASSTYGQHTEAFF	TGCGCCAGCAGCACTTACGGACAGCACACTGAAGCTTTCTTT
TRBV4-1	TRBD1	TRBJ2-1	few	CASSFRTGTDEQFF	TGCGCCAGCAGCTTTAGGACAGGGACCGATGAGCAGTTCTTC
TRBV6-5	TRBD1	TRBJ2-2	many	CASSYETGGSGELFF	TGTGCCAGCAGTTACGAGACAGGGGGCTCCGGGGAGCTGTTTTTT
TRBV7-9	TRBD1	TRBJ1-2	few	CASSYVPQGTNGYTF	TGTGCCAGCAGCTACGTCCCACAGGGGACTAATGGCTACACCTTC
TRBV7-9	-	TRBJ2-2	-	CASSSRRGVRDTGELFF	TGTGCCAGCAGCTCCAGGAGAGGGGTACGAGACACCGGGGAGCTGTTTTTT
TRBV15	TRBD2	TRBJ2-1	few	CATSRESGGASYNEQFF	TGTGCCACCAGCAGAGAAAGCGGGGGGGCTTCCTACAATGAGCAGTTCTTC
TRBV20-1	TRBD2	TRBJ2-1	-	CSALGSGAYNEQFF	TGCAGTGCCCTAGGCAGCGGGGCCTACAATGAGCAGTTCTTC
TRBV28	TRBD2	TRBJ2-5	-	CASSSRGSYQETQYF	TGTGCCAGCAGTTCGCGGGGGAGTTACCAAGAGACCCAGTACTTC
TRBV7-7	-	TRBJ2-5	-	CASSLNAGSQETQYF	TGTGCTAGCAGCTTAAACGCGGGGAGCCAAGAGACCCAGTACTTC
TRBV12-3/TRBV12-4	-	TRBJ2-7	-	CASSLSGDNSYEQYF	TGTGCCAGCAGTTTGTCAGGGGACAACTCCTACGAGCAGTACTTC
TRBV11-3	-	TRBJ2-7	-	CASSGGTLPYEQYF	TGTGCCAGCAGCGGGGGGACCCTACCCTACGAGCAGTACTTC
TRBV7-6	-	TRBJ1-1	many	CASSLDVGGVTEAFF	TGTGCCAGCAGCTTAGATGTCGGGGGCGTCACTGAAGCTTTCTTT
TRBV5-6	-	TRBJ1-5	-	CASSLALTEHNQPQHF	TGTGCCAGCAGCTTGGCTCTCACAGAACACAATCAGCCCCAGCATTTT
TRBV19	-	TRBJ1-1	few	CASSISGWNTEAFF	TGTGCCAGTAGTATTAGTGGCTGGAACACTGAAGCTTTCTTT
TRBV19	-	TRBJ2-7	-	CASSTIYSNSYEQYF	TGTGCCAGTAGTACGATCTACAGTAACTCCTACGAGCAGTACTTC
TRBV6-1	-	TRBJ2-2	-	CASSELANTGELFF	TGTGCCAGCAGTGAACTAGCGAACACCGGGGAGCTGTTTTTT
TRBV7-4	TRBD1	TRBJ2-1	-	CASSSMDRDRGRPSYNEQFF	TGTGCCAGCAGCTCAATGGACCGGGACAGGGGGCGTCCCTCCTACAATGAGCAGTTCTTC
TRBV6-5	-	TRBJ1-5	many	CASSLRWGNQPQHF	TGTGCCAGCAGTTTGAGATGGGGCAATCAGCCCCAGCATTTT
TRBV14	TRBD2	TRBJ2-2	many	CASRLSGVNTGELFF	TGTGCCAGCAGACTAAGCGGGGTAAACACCGGGGAGCTGTTTTTT